What follows describes a single T cell receptor (beta chain). Its antigen is currently not known. Per-nucleotide qualities are absent, and no much larger clonotype sits a single base away. These data belong to a study of patients and donors after allogeneic stem cell transplantation (dated by TCRdb to the early 2020s). Library method: RT-PCR. Sequencing instrument: NextSeq 550. Through fastp at Q25 and MiXCR, TCRdb rebuilt clones from the public reads, retaining in-frame beta chains. Each entry is one CDR3 protein sequence, shown with its most common DNA and genes. This sample holds some 230,000 distinct CDR3 sequences; around an eighth were observed only once. The top ten constitute under 14% of the sample. CDR1 and CDR2 (DFQATT, SNEGSKA) derive from the germline V gene (reference sequence). The V and J ends are trimmed by 1 base and 5 bases, leaving 15 bases between them. The CDR3 starts with the cysteine, ends with the phenylalanine, and has 14 residues. Kept here is only the CDR3 DNA, which spans 42 bases and is read in frame from base 1.

Sequencing was carried out using blood, either unsorted or a sorted T cell fraction (not recorded which). Recombination linked TRBV20-1 to TRBJ2-7, with no reliable assignment of the D segment. This receptor was obtained from a human donor who was either an allogeneic HSCT recipient or a stem cell or donor lymphocyte infusion donor (not recorded which). It is not recorded whose cells these are; they may come from a transplant donor. The DNA is as follows: TGCAGTGCTAGAGGGCTCCCCCGTTCGGACGAGCAGTACTTC. This is translated as CSARGLPRSDEQYF.